These T cell receptor beta chains were read from a single sample in a study of technical replicates of blood from a handful of donors. The assay was immunoSEQ multiplex PCR, and TCRdb's table has in-frame clones only and misses some. In the table there are some 82,000 clones, roughly 97% of which are singletons. The specimen was T cells isolated from PBMCs. The receptors originated from a human donor in good health. Both conserved end residues are part of each CDR3. The order of the fields is V gene, D gene, clone size, J gene, CDR3 protein, CDR3 DNA. D genes are given only for firm matches. A clone size is listed for some rows: how often the clone was seen (once, few, many), or a class if it is expanded.

v_call: TRBV6-5; d_call: TRBD1; clone_size: NA; j_call: TRBJ1-1; cdr3_aa: CASSLGQAYTEAFF; cdr3_nt: TGTGCCAGCAGTTTGGGACAGGCTTACACTGAAGCTTTCTTT
v_call: TRBV5-5; d_call: TRBD1; clone_size: once; j_call: TRBJ2-3; cdr3_aa: CASSRQGVRTDTQYF; cdr3_nt: TGTGCCAGCAGCCGACAGGGGGTTAGGACAGATACGCAGTATTTT
v_call: TRBV28; d_call: TRBD1; clone_size: NA; j_call: TRBJ2-7; cdr3_aa: CASSSGTGAEQYF; cdr3_nt: TGTGCCAGCAGCTCCGGGACAGGGGCCGAGCAGTACTTC
v_call: TRBV7-9; d_call: TRBD1; clone_size: NA; j_call: TRBJ2-7; cdr3_aa: CASSLEGQSNPYEQYF; cdr3_nt: TGTGCCAGCAGCTTAGAGGGACAGTCCAACCCCTACGAGCAGTACTTC
v_call: TRBV2; d_call: NA; clone_size: NA; j_call: TRBJ2-7; cdr3_aa: CASRTGPYEQYF; cdr3_nt: TGTGCCAGCAGGACGGGTCCCTACGAGCAGTACTTC
v_call: TRBV10-1; d_call: NA; clone_size: NA; j_call: TRBJ2-7; cdr3_aa: CASSSGNPYEQYF; cdr3_nt: TGCGCCAGCAGTTCCGGGAACCCCTACGAGCAGTACTTC
v_call: TRBV9; d_call: NA; clone_size: NA; j_call: TRBJ2-1; cdr3_aa: CASSSSGQSYNEQFF; cdr3_nt: TGTGCCAGCAGCAGTAGTGGGCAGTCCTACAATGAGCAGTTCTTC
v_call: TRBV11-3; d_call: TRBD2; clone_size: NA; j_call: TRBJ2-3; cdr3_aa: CASSWRLAGDTQYF; cdr3_nt: TGTGCCAGCAGCTGGAGACTAGCGGGAGATACGCAGTATTTT
v_call: TRBV19; d_call: TRBD2; clone_size: NA; j_call: TRBJ2-6; cdr3_aa: CASNALAGVLSGANVLTF; cdr3_nt: TGTGCCAGTAACGCACTAGCGGGAGTTTTATCTGGGGCCAACGTCCTGACTTTC
v_call: TRBV6-1; d_call: TRBD2; clone_size: NA; j_call: TRBJ2-2; cdr3_aa: CASRGLARTGELFF; cdr3_nt: TGTGCCAGCAGAGGACTAGCCAGAACCGGGGAGCTGTTTTTT
v_call: TRBV21-1; d_call: NA; clone_size: once; j_call: TRBJ2-7; cdr3_aa: CASSKSASGIYEQYF; cdr3_nt: TGTGCCAGCAGCAAAAGTGCTAGCGGGATCTACGAGCAGTACTTC
v_call: TRBV4-2; d_call: TRBD1; clone_size: once; j_call: TRBJ2-1; cdr3_aa: CASSQDATWGDRDPLF; cdr3_nt: TGTGCCAGCAGCCAAGACGCGACGTGGGGTGACAGGGATCCCCTCTTC
v_call: TRBV18; d_call: TRBD1; clone_size: NA; j_call: TRBJ1-3; cdr3_aa: CASSPWDRSTNTIYF; cdr3_nt: TGTGCCAGCTCACCCTGGGACAGGAGTACAAACACCATATATTTT
v_call: TRBV7-9; d_call: NA; clone_size: NA; j_call: TRBJ2-3; cdr3_aa: CASSSLVEEGTDTQYF; cdr3_nt: TGTGCCAGCAGCTCCTTGGTCGAGGAGGGCACAGATACGCAGTATTTT
v_call: TRBV10-3; d_call: TRBD1; clone_size: few; j_call: TRBJ2-7; cdr3_aa: CAISSPGQGRLGSYEQYF; cdr3_nt: TGTGCCATTTCCTCTCCGGGACAGGGGCGCCTTGGGTCCTACGAGCAGTACTTC
v_call: TRBV19; d_call: NA; clone_size: NA; j_call: TRBJ1-2; cdr3_aa: CASSIYSRAPYGYTF; cdr3_nt: TGTGCCAGTAGTATTTACTCCAGGGCGCCCTATGGCTACACCTTC
v_call: TRBV27; d_call: TRBD1; clone_size: once; j_call: TRBJ1-6; cdr3_aa: CASSLSAQGARPLHF; cdr3_nt: TGTGCCAGCAGTTTATCGGCGCAGGGGGCCCGACCCCTCCACTTT
v_call: TRBV6-4; d_call: TRBD2; clone_size: NA; j_call: TRBJ2-1; cdr3_aa: CASSILAGQYNEQFF; cdr3_nt: TGTGCCAGCAGTATCCTAGCGGGTCAATACAATGAGCAGTTCTTC
v_call: TRBV21-1; d_call: NA; clone_size: NA; j_call: TRBJ2-5; cdr3_aa: CASSLTWRCGGQETQYF; cdr3_nt: TGTGCCAGCAGCTTGACTTGGAGATGCGGGGGCCAAGAGACCCAGTACTTC
v_call: TRBV7-9; d_call: TRBD1; clone_size: NA; j_call: TRBJ1-4; cdr3_aa: CASSSDRGLSGGEKLFF; cdr3_nt: TGTGCCAGCAGTTCTGACAGGGGGCTTTCAGGAGGTGAAAAACTGTTTTTT